Shown below are 30 T cell receptor beta chains from a single sample sequenced in a study of shared clonotypes between healthy human individuals. TCRdb's copy holds only in-frame clones and misses some; the assay was immunoSEQ multiplex PCR. Counted here are approximately 600,000 clones, 95% occurring once; the ten biggest clones make up around 0.12%. The naive CD8 subset, CD45RO-negative cells positively selected for CCR7, excluded terminally differentiated effector memory CD45RA+ cells. Sequencing used naive CD8+ T cells sorted from blood. The receptor source for this set is a woman aged 25 to 45 in good health.

The chain joins TRBV19 to TRBJ2-2; D is unclear. CDR3 size: 15 residues. The V end lost 5 bases, the J end lost 0 bases, and 10 bases lay between the germline ends. CDR1 is LNHDA and CDR2 is SQIVND in the germline V gene (reference sequence). The CDR3 protein is CASSQDFANTGELFF. CDR3 nucleotides: TGTGCCAGTAGTCAAGACTTCGCGAACACCGGGGAGCTGTTTTTT.

V and J are TRBV27 and TRBJ2-2; TRBD1 matches at 10 bases. CDR1 and CDR2 (germline): MNHEY, SMNVEV (reference sequence). The CDR3 contains 14 residues. The V and J ends lost 3 bases and 7 bases, in that order; junction bases with no gene match: 2. Here the CDR3 reads CASSLGQGFGELFF. CDR3 sequence (DNA): TGTGCCAGCAGTTTGGGACAGGGGTTCGGGGAGCTGTTTTTT.

The chain combines TRBV27 with TRBJ2-7; D unresolved. The germline V and J ends were trimmed by 0 bases and 0 bases, with 9 bases remaining between them. This CDR3 comprises 15 residues. CDR1 MNHEY and CDR2 SMNVEV come from the germline V gene (reference sequence). The CDR3 spells CASSLSPTPSYEQYF. The CDR3 bases are TGTGCCAGCAGTTTATCGCCCACCCCCTCCTACGAGCAGTACTTC.

The CDR3, as DNA: TGTGCCAGTAATTCTATTGACAGTAGCAATCAGCCCCAGCATTTT. It specifies CASNSIDSSNQPQHF. The chain carries TRBV19 and TRBJ1-5; D might be TRBD1 (5 bases). CDR3 length: 15 amino acids. Germline loops: CDR1 LNHDA, CDR2 SQIVND (reference sequence). V dropped 7 bases and J dropped 0 bases, with 13 bases sitting between them.

The rearrangement uses TRBV28 and TRBJ2-7, with no clear D. In germline, CDR1 is MDHEN, CDR2 SYDVKM. V was pared by 5 bases and J by 7 bases, with 9 bases between. This CDR3 spans 11 amino acids. The CDR3 region has the DNA TGTGCCAGCAGTGCCCTTAAAGAGCAGTACTTC. Translated: CASSALKEQYF.

This chain uses TRBV5-6 with TRBJ2-1, with TRBD2 matching over 9 bases. This CDR3 is 16 amino acids long. Germline CDR1 reads SGHDT; CDR2 reads YYEEEE. J gave up 3 bases and V 0 bases, and 4 bases lay outside the gene matches. CDR3 residues: CASSLGVAGDYNEQFF. The CDR3, as DNA: TGTGCCAGCAGCTTGGGGGTAGCGGGAGACTACAATGAGCAGTTCTTC.

This clone was seen a single time. V and J are TRBV7-2 and TRBJ2-7; tentatively, D is TRBD2 (5 bases). Per germline, CDR1 SGHTA and CDR2 FQGNSA. Trimming stripped 2 bases from V and 3 bases from J, with 11 bases between. CDR3 length: 14 residues. The CDR3 here is CASSLSGFGYEQYF. CDR3 DNA: TGTGCCAGCAGCTTATCGGGGTTTGGCTACGAGCAGTACTTC.

The chain employs TRBV13 and TRBJ2-2; D possibly uses TRBD1 or TRBD2 (5 bases each). Trimming stripped 5 bases from V and 5 bases from J, with 24 bases between. This CDR3 is built from 18 residues. CDR1 and CDR2 from the germline V gene are PRHDT and FYEKMQ (reference sequence). The CDR3 coding sequence is TGTGCCAGCAGCCCCGGTTCCGGGGCGCATGTTCGGACCGGGGAGCTGTTTTTT. Translating gives CASSPGSGAHVRTGELFF.

The chain employs TRBV9 and TRBJ2-5; 11 bases are shared with TRBD2. The ends lost 3 bases at V and 3 bases at J; junction bases unmatched: 10. CDR1 and CDR2 from the germline V gene are SGDLS and YYNGEE. CDR3 length: 17 amino acids. CDR3 region: CASSASAGLAAKETQYF. CDR3 nucleotides: TGTGCCAGCAGCGCGTCCGCGGGACTAGCGGCGAAAGAGACCCAGTACTTC.

About this clone itself: The sample carries other DNA sequences with the same CDR3. The chain has TRBV7-9 and TRBJ2-7; perhaps D is TRBD1 or TRBD2 (5 bases each). The V gene lost 5 bases and the J gene lost 2 bases, with 10 bases spanning the gap. This CDR3 is built from 13 residues. The V gene's germline CDR1 is SEHNR and CDR2 FQNEAQ (reference sequence). The CDR3 DNA sequence: TGTGCCAGCAGCCCGGGACGGGCCTACGAGCAGTACTTC. Its protein product is CASSPGRAYEQYF. Full variable domain (rest looked up from reference TRBV7-9 and TRBJ2-7): DTGVSQNPRHKITKRGQNVTFRCDPISEHNRLYWYRQTLGQGPEFLTYFQNEAQLEKSRLLSDRFSAERPKGSFSTLEIQRTEQGDSAMYLCASSPGRAYEQYFGPGTRLTVT.

The chain employs TRBV15 and TRBJ2-2; no clear D. The CDR3 contains 19 residues. The V end lost 3 bases, the J end lost 0 bases, and 20 bases lay between the germline ends. The V gene's germline CDR1 is LNHNV and CDR2 YYDKDF (reference sequence). The CDR3 loop is CATSSENDPRKANTGELFF. CDR3 nucleotide sequence: TGTGCCACCAGCAGTGAAAACGACCCCAGGAAGGCGAACACCGGGGAGCTGTTTTTT.

This chain connects TRBV6-5 to TRBJ2-2; 9 bases align to TRBD2. The V segment lost 7 bases and the J segment 6 bases; nucleotides outside the gene matches: 9. Germline V gene data show CDR1 as MNHEY and CDR2 as SVGAGI. The CDR3 has 15 residues. The chain's CDR3 is CASKIAGAGPGELFF. The CDR3 DNA is TGTGCCAGCAAGATAGCGGGAGCTGGTCCCGGGGAGCTGTTTTTT.

CDR3 DNA: TGTGCCAGCAGCACCAAAGTCAGGGGGTCCTACGAGCAGTACTTC. Its translation: CASSTKVRGSYEQYF. V and J are TRBV7-3 and TRBJ2-7; TRBD1 agrees at 7 bases. Germline lookup yields CDR1 SGHTA and CDR2 FQGTGA. The CDR3 has 15 residues. The ends lost 5 bases at V and 1 base at J; junction bases unmatched: 8.

This chain uses TRBV20-1 with TRBJ2-5; tentative D call: TRBD1 (5 bases). The J call is uncertain, as TRBJ2-7 better fits the DNA end. CDR3 length: 11 amino acids. Germline V gene lookup returns CDR1 DFQATT and CDR2 SNEGSKA (reference sequence). Here the CDR3 DNA reads TGCAGTGCTAGGCAGGGCCCCGAGCAGTACTTC. Its translation: CSARQGPEQYF.

The chain is built from TRBV5-1 and TRBJ2-7; D is perhaps TRBD2 (5 bases). The CDR3 consists of 16 residues. Germline values: CDR1 SGHRS, CDR2 YFSETQ. The V and J ends lost 4 bases and 5 bases respectively, with 22 bases between them. This CDR3 reads CASSLSRYPPGNEQYF. CDR3 nucleotides: TGCGCCAGCAGCCTGAGCAGATACCCGCCCGGGAACGAGCAGTACTTC.

The J gene is TRBJ2-7, the V gene TRBV28; D might be TRBD1 (5 bases). The germline gives CDR1 MDHEN, CDR2 SYDVKM. V gave up 2 bases and J gave up 3 bases, with 14 bases separating them. The CDR3 consists of 15 residues. In nucleotides, the CDR3 is TGTGCCAGCAGTTTAGTAGGGGCACCCGACTACGAGCAGTACTTC. Translation: CASSLVGAPDYEQYF.

V gene TRBV9 combines with J gene TRBJ2-1; D ambiguous. This CDR3 region has 13 residues. CDR1 and CDR2 (germline): SGDLS, YYNGEE. With 6 bases removed from V and 7 bases from J, the gap between germline ends came to 14 bases. The CDR3 nucleotides are TGTGCCAGCACCCCAGCGATAGGGAATGAGCAGTTCTTC. This sequence encodes CASTPAIGNEQFF. Based on the CDR3 plus reference TRBV9 and TRBJ2-1, the full variable domain is DSGVTQTPKHLITATGQRVTLRCSPRSGDLSVYWYQQSLDQGLQFLIQYYNGEERAKGNILERFSAQQFPDLHSELNLSSLELGDSALYFCASTPAIGNEQFFGPGTRLTVL.

The chain carries TRBV4-1 and TRBJ1-6, with TRBD1 matching 9 bases. The CDR3 is 15 residues long. The J segment lost 10 bases and the V segment lost 2 bases, leaving 6 bases of the junction unmatched. Germline values: CDR1 MGHRA, CDR2 YSYEKL. The CDR3: CASSQLRDRDSPLHF. CDR3 nucleotides: TGCGCCAGCAGCCAACTCCGGGACAGGGACTCACCCCTCCACTTT.

The rearrangement links TRBV7-9 to TRBJ1-5, with D unclear. Trimming cost V 2 bases and J 5 bases, with 7 bases left between them. The CDR3 consists of 13 residues. CDR1 is SEHNR and CDR2 is FQNEAQ in the germline V gene (reference sequence). The CDR3 sequence: CASSLRDDQPQHF. The CDR3 nucleotides read TGTGCCAGCAGCTTACGGGATGATCAGCCCCAGCATTTT.

Worth noting for this clone: The sample has other DNA sequences that encode this CDR3 too. This chain joins TRBV29-1 and TRBJ2-7; D gene ambiguous. Trimming took 5 bases from V and 2 from J, leaving 10 bases between them. Germline loops: CDR1 SQVTM, CDR2 ANQGSEA. The length of the CDR3 is 12 residues. The CDR3 loop reads CSVLDSPYEQYF. In nucleotides, the CDR3 is TGCAGCGTTCTCGACTCCCCCTACGAGCAGTACTTC.

This chain joins TRBV19 and TRBJ2-2, with 11 bases aligning to TRBD2. The V segment lost 5 bases and the J segment 1 base; nucleotides outside the gene matches: 9. The CDR3 sequence is 18 residues long. CDR1 LNHDA and CDR2 SQIVND come from the germline V gene (reference sequence). CDR3 nucleotide sequence: TGTGCCAGTAGTCCCTTGGTCCTAGCGGGAGGGAACACCGGGGAGCTGTTTTTT. This gives the protein CASSPLVLAGGNTGELFF. Filled out from reference TRBV19 and TRBJ2-2, the complete variable domain reads DGGITQSPKYLFRKEGQNVTLSCEQNLNHDAMYWYRQDPGQGLRLIYYSQIVNDFQKGDIAEGYSVSREKKESFPLTVTSAQKNPTAFYLCASSPLVLAGGNTGELFFGEGSRLTVL.

V is TRBV10-3 and J is TRBJ1-1; 8 nucleotides line up with TRBD1. V trimming: 4 bases; J trimming: 11 bases; junction bases outside the gene matches: 9. Germline V lookup: CDR1 ENHRY, CDR2 SYGVKD. This CDR3 spans 13 amino acids. The CDR3 sequence: CAISVPGQVRAFF. The CDR3 region has the DNA TGTGCCATCAGTGTCCCGGGACAGGTTAGGGCTTTCTTT.

The chain recombines TRBV4-1 with TRBJ1-5; D remains ambiguous. Germline loops: CDR1 MGHRA, CDR2 YSYEKL. The CDR3 runs to 15 residues. V was trimmed by 0 bases and J by 0 bases, leaving 6 bases between them. In nucleotides, the CDR3 is TGCGCCAGCAGCCAAGATGGCGGTAGCAATCAGCCCCAGCATTTT. Translated: CASSQDGGSNQPQHF.

There are a few counts of this clone. Other DNA sequences in this sample translate to the same CDR3. This rearrangement joins TRBV19 to TRBJ2-3; no clear D gene. This CDR3 is 13 amino acids long. Germline assignment: CDR1 LNHDA and CDR2 SQIVND (reference sequence). The V gene lost 0 bases and the J gene lost 5 bases, with 6 bases spanning the gap. CDR3 sequence (DNA): TGTGCCAGTAGTATAGATCTAGAAGATACGCAGTATTTT. The encoded protein is CASSIDLEDTQYF.

The V and J genes are TRBV29-1 and TRBJ2-7, with D possibly TRBD1 on 5 matching bases. The CDR3 is 16 amino acids. Germline values: CDR1 SQVTM, CDR2 ANQGSEA. The V end lost 5 bases, the J end lost 2 bases, and 22 bases lay between the germline ends. In DNA, the CDR3 is TGCAGCGTTCTCGGCCATGACAGCACAAAGACCTACGAGCAGTACTTC. Translation gives CSVLGHDSTKTYEQYF.

This chain uses TRBV4-1 with TRBJ2-5, with a weak D call TRBD1 (6 bases). The end of the DNA is better explained by TRBJ2-7, so the J call may be wrong. The germline gives CDR1 MGHRA, CDR2 YSYEKL. The CDR3 sequence is 14 residues long. CDR3 region: CASSYSGTPYEQYF. The CDR3 DNA reads as TGCGCCAGCAGTTACTCCGGGACACCTTACGAGCAGTACTTC.

This clone was seen just once. The chain links TRBV18 to TRBJ1-5; D unclear. CDR3 length: 16 amino acids. CDR1 KGHSH and CDR2 LQKENI come from the germline V gene. V was clipped by 3 bases and J by 0 bases, with 12 bases between them. This CDR3 reads CASSPRPGASNQPQHF. CDR3 DNA sequence: TGTGCCAGCTCACCCCGTCCTGGCGCTAGCAATCAGCCCCAGCATTTT.

V is TRBV2 and J is TRBJ1-2; D ambiguous. The germline CDR1 and CDR2 sequences are SNHLY and FYNNEI. CDR3 length equals 15 residues. V lost 1 base, J lost 5 bases, and 14 bases lay in between. The CDR3 region has the DNA TGTGCCAGCAGTGAAGGGGTGGAATATTATTATGGCTACACCTTC. Residues: CASSEGVEYYYGYTF.

Concerning this clone: This sample includes further DNA sequences coding for the same CDR3. The gene calls are TRBV9 and TRBJ2-7, with D hard to call. Trimming took off 0 bases at V and 3 bases at J, with 7 bases between the two ends. CDR1 SGDLS and CDR2 YYNGEE come from the germline V gene. The CDR3 is made up of 13 amino acids. The CDR3 loop is CASSVATGYEQYF. The DNA for the CDR3 is TGTGCCAGCAGCGTAGCAACTGGCTACGAGCAGTACTTC.

The chain carries TRBV6-5 and TRBJ1-3, with D possibly TRBD1 on 6 matching bases. Germline V gene sequence: CDR1 MNHEY, CDR2 SVGAGI. CDR3 length: 14 amino acids. V was cut by 6 bases and J by 1 base, with 10 bases left in between. The CDR3 protein is CASSSGASGNTIYF. In nucleotides, the CDR3 is TGTGCCAGCAGCTCAGGGGCTTCTGGAAACACCATATATTTT.